The 21 T cell receptor beta chains given below trace back to one sample, sequenced in a study of blood T cells in healthy people across ages (dated by TCRdb to the mid-2010s). The library was built by means of 5' RACE. Instrument used: Illumina HiSeq 2500. The second PCR ran for roughly 7 to 11 cycles and used a J-beta primer mix along with a sample-barcoded 5' primer. The raw public data were reprocessed by TCRdb itself: fastp quality trimming at Q25, MiXCR clonotype calling, in-frame beta chains only. Every distinct CDR3 protein forms one entry, paired with its most common genes and DNA. The sample table shows hundreds of thousands of distinct CDR3 sequences, and 45% to 70% are seen once. The ten largest account for around a quarter of the sample. The sequencing sample was made of blood. These receptor sequences come from a man in his forties or fifties in good health.

The gene calls are TRBV20-1 and TRBJ1-5; D not resolved. The CDR3 contains 12 residues. V was shortened by 0 bases and J by 5 bases, with 5 bases between the two germline ends. Germline CDR1 is DFQATT and CDR2 is SNEGSKA (reference sequence). CDR3 DNA sequence: TGCAGTGCTAGAGACGGGGATCAGCCCCAGCATTTT. Its protein product is CSARDGDQPQHF.

The chain couples TRBV18 to TRBJ1-2; 7 bases fit TRBD1. Germline V gene data show CDR1 as KGHSH and CDR2 as LQKENI. The J segment lost 2 bases and the V segment lost 6 bases, leaving 6 bases of the junction unmatched. The length of the CDR3 is 14 residues. As DNA, the CDR3 is TGTGCCAGCTCTACGGGACAGAACAACTATGGCTACACCTTC. Translated, it gives CASSTGQNNYGYTF. The full variable domain, with the rest looked up from reference TRBV18 and TRBJ1-2, is NAGVMQNPRHLVRRRGQEARLRCSPMKGHSHVYWYRQLPEEGLKFMVYLQKENIIDESGMPKERFSAEFPKEGPSILRIQQVVRGDSAAYFCASSTGQNNYGYTFGSGTRLTVV.

This clonotype was observed many times. The rearrangement links TRBV29-1 to TRBJ2-3; D might be TRBD1 (5 bases). Germline assignment: CDR1 SQVTM and CDR2 ANQGSEA. The CDR3 covers 13 residues. The V end was cut by 2 bases, the J end by 1 base, with 7 bases between. This chain's CDR3 is CSVEIQGTDTQYF. In nucleotides, the CDR3 is TGCAGCGTTGAAATACAGGGCACAGATACGCAGTATTTT.

This clonotype was seen only a few times. The gene calls are TRBV4-1 and TRBJ2-1; D uncertain. The CDR3 covers 13 residues. CDR1 MGHRA and CDR2 YSYEKL come from the germline V gene. The germline V and J ends were trimmed by 1 base and 12 bases, with 13 bases remaining between them. CDR3 region: CASSQVGESWQFF. The DNA of the CDR3 is TGCGCCAGCAGCCAAGTTGGGGAATCTTGGCAGTTCTTC.

The CDR3 loop is CATSDPRWAEGNQPQHF. The CDR3 nucleotides read TGTGCCACCAGTGATCCTAGGTGGGCGGAGGGCAATCAGCCCCAGCATTTT. The chain has TRBV24-1 and TRBJ1-5; D is unclear. V shed 3 bases and J shed 2 bases, with 16 bases lying between them. Looked up from germline, CDR1 is KGHDR and CDR2 is SFDVKD. This CDR3 is 17 amino acids long.

CDR3 sequence: CASSAGTLLYEQYF. The CDR3 DNA is TGTGCCAGCAGTGCCGGGACACTCCTCTACGAGCAGTACTTC. This chain uses TRBV6-1 with TRBJ2-7; the D gene is possibly TRBD1 (6 bases). The V end lost 4 bases, the J end lost 3 bases, and 13 bases lay between the germline ends. Germline assignment: CDR1 MNHNS and CDR2 SASEGT. CDR3 size: 14 residues.

The chain couples TRBV20-1 to TRBJ2-7; TRBD2 is a possible D gene (6 bases). The V gene lost 0 bases and the J gene lost 2 bases, with 17 bases spanning the gap. Germline lookup yields CDR1 DFQATT and CDR2 SNEGSKA (reference sequence). The CDR3 extends over 16 amino acids. The CDR3 DNA is TGCAGTGCTAGAGATCTCTTGGGACTTCCTACCTACGAGCAGTACTTC. Amino acid sequence: CSARDLLGLPTYEQYF.

The chain recombines TRBV28 with TRBJ1-6, with D possibly TRBD1 on 5 matching bases. Germline lookup yields CDR1 MDHEN and CDR2 SYDVKM. V lost 7 bases and J 9 bases, leaving 16 bases between the germline ends. The CDR3 is 14 residues long. The CDR3 DNA sequence: TGTGCCAGCACTGGGGGAGCCCGGGGTTCACCCCTCCACTTT. Translation: CASTGGARGSPLHF.

This chain uses TRBV5-6 with TRBJ2-5; 9 bases map to TRBD2. The germline V gene encodes CDR1 SGHDT and CDR2 YYEEEE. With 2 bases clipped from V and 4 bases from J, the junction kept 9 bases outside the gene matches. The CDR3 runs 16 residues. CDR3 DNA sequence: TGTGCCAGCAGCTTCTTAGCGGGAGACTTACTAGAGACCCAGTACTTC. Its protein product is CASSFLAGDLLETQYF. The variable domain in full, with the rest retrieved from reference TRBV5-6 and TRBJ2-5, is DAGVTQSPTHLIKTRGQQVTLRCSPKSGHDTVSWYQQALGQGPQFIFQYYEEEERQRGNFPDRFSGHQFPNYSSELNVNALLLGDSALYLCASSFLAGDLLETQYFGPGTRLLVL.

This rearrangement joins TRBV3-1 to TRBJ2-5; 8 nucleotides align to TRBD2. The J call is doubtful: the DNA matches TRBJ2-4 better. Germline assignment: CDR1 LGHDT and CDR2 YNNKEL (reference sequence). The length of the CDR3 is 13 residues. CDR3 DNA: TGTGCCAGCAGTCCGGGGGGGGAGGGCATTCAGTACTTC. This translates into CASSPGGEGIQYF.

This chain links TRBV5-1 with TRBJ2-3, with D possibly being TRBD2 (6 bases). The V and J ends lost 0 bases and 0 bases respectively, with 14 bases between them. The CDR3 runs 17 residues. The V gene's germline CDR1 is SGHRS and CDR2 YFSETQ. The CDR3, as DNA: TGCGCCAGCAGCTTGGAACTAGCAAGCCTTAGCACAGATACGCAGTATTTT. Protein product: CASSLELASLSTDTQYF.

This clonotype has only a few counts. V and J are TRBV6-5 and TRBJ2-1; D is possibly TRBD1 (6 bases). Between the trimmed V and J ends, which lost 5 bases and 2 bases, there was a span of 16 bases. Germline V gene sequence: CDR1 MNHEY, CDR2 SVGAGI. The CDR3 contains 16 residues. CDR3 loop: CASSNPNRATYNEQFF. CDR3 coding DNA: TGTGCCAGCAGTAATCCGAACAGGGCAACCTACAATGAGCAGTTCTTC.

This clonotype has more than one count but fewer than ten. The rearrangement links TRBV20-1 to TRBJ2-5; 12 bases are shared with TRBD2. V gave up 6 bases and J gave up 2 bases; unmatched junction bases: 7. Germline V gives CDR1 DFQATT, CDR2 SNEGSKA (reference sequence). This CDR3 comprises 15 residues. The CDR3 DNA reads TGCAGTGCCCACACTAGCGGGGGGCCACAAGAGACCCAGTACTTC. This sequence encodes CSAHTSGGPQETQYF.

This sequence joins TRBV2 and TRBJ1-2, with a possible D match to TRBD1 (5 bases). CDR1 and CDR2 (germline): SNHLY, FYNNEI. This CDR3 is 15 amino acids long. Trimming shortened V by 2 bases and J by 4 bases, and 14 bases separated the two germline ends. CDR3 nucleotides: TGTGCCAGCAGTGAACTTGGCAGGGTAGGCTATGGCTACACCTTC. Amino acids: CASSELGRVGYGYTF.

This chain joins TRBV6-5 and TRBJ2-7; 8 bases are a match to TRBD1. Unmatched junction bases numbered 6, after V lost 0 bases and J lost 5 bases. The CDR3 runs to 15 residues. The germline CDR1 and CDR2 sequences are MNHEY and SVGAGI. The CDR3 DNA is TGTGCCAGCAGTTACTCGACAGGGGTGATCGACGAGCAGTACTTC. The encoded protein is CASSYSTGVIDEQYF.

The rearrangement joins TRBV28 to TRBJ2-1; 8 bases are shared with TRBD1. Trimming at V came to 10 bases and at J to 7 bases, leaving 9 bases not matched to a gene. CDR3 length: 13 residues. The germline V gene encodes CDR1 MDHEN and CDR2 SYDVKM. CDR3 loop: CATSRTGKNEQFF. The CDR3 DNA reads TGTGCCACCTCGCGGACAGGGAAGAATGAGCAGTTCTTC.

This clonotype was detected a few times. V and J are TRBV29-1 and TRBJ1-2; a possible D gene is TRBD1 (5 bases). Germline V gives CDR1 SQVTM, CDR2 ANQGSEA. Trimming took 8 bases from V and 0 from J, leaving 10 bases between them. This CDR3 is 12 amino acids long. Here the CDR3 DNA reads TGCAGCTCAATGGGGGCTAACTATGGCTACACCTTC. Translating gives CSSMGANYGYTF.

The chain recombines TRBV12-3 or TRBV12-4 with TRBJ2-5; 9 bases align to TRBD2. CDR3 length: 14 residues. V shed 6 bases and J 5 bases; nucleotides not matched to a gene: 7. The CDR3 spells CASSLLAGGETQYF. DNA for the CDR3: TGTGCCAGCAGCCTACTAGCGGGTGGGGAGACCCAGTACTTC.

This clonotype has just a few counts. This chain uses TRBV6-2 or TRBV6-3 with TRBJ1-5, with D perhaps matching TRBD1 (6 bases). In germline, CDR1 is MNHEY, CDR2 SVGEGT. V lost 3 bases and J 0 bases, leaving 15 bases between the germline ends. The CDR3 length is 17 residues. CDR3 in DNA: TGTGCCAGCAGTTATCGTTCTGGGGACAATAGCAATCAGCCCCAGCATTTT. Encoded protein: CASSYRSGDNSNQPQHF.

The V and J genes are TRBV7-2 and TRBJ2-7; no clear D. Trimming left V 7 bases short and J 0 bases short, with 13 bases between. In germline, CDR1 is SGHTA, CDR2 FQGNSA. The CDR3 is made up of 14 amino acids. The CDR3 DNA reads as TGTGCCAGCACCCAACCTTGGAGCTCCTACGAGCAGTACTTC. It yields the protein CASTQPWSSYEQYF.

This clonotype was seen ten or more times. The J gene is TRBJ2-5, the V gene TRBV7-2, with D hard to call. The CDR3 spans 13 residues. The germline CDR1 and CDR2 sequences are SGHTA and FQGNSA. V lost 0 bases and J lost 0, with 2 bases in between. CDR3: CASSLAHQETQYF. The CDR3, as DNA: TGTGCCAGCAGCTTAGCCCACCAAGAGACCCAGTACTTC.